Listed here are 3 T cell receptor beta chains from one sample, sequenced in a study of vaccination and CD4 T cells after COVID-19. Researchers used the Oncomine TCR Beta short-read assay to sequence DNA from cultured CD4+ T cells. Each CDR3 protein gets one entry after TCRdb re-called the PCR reads with MiXCR. The data contain 8,500 to 11,000 distinct CDR3 sequences, approximately 64% of them singletons. Treatment given: roughly 11-day PBMC culture with coronavirus spike peptide pools or control peptides (ViraFEST assay). These receptors' antigens are unknown. The sample consisted of CD4+ T cells from blood, cultured in vitro. The receptors shown here come from a human donor who had recovered from COVID-19.

The rearrangement joins TRBV9 to TRBJ1-2; TRBD1 matches 7 bases. The ends lost 3 bases at V and 0 bases at J; junction bases unmatched: 5. Germline-derived CDR1 and CDR2 are SGDLS and YYNGEE. The CDR3 is made up of 15 amino acids. The CDR3, as DNA: TGTGCCAGCAGCGGAGACAGGGAGACTAACTATGGCTACACCTTC. Amino acid sequence: CASSGDRETNYGYTF.

The rearrangement joins TRBV24-1 to TRBJ1-2, with TRBD1 as a possible D gene (5 bases). CDR3 size: 13 residues. Germline V gives CDR1 KGHDR, CDR2 SFDVKD. Deletions cut 3 bases from V and 8 bases from J, with 12 bases between. The CDR3 region has the DNA TGTGCCACCAGTGATCAACCCGGGGGGGGCTACACCTTC. The encoded protein is CATSDQPGGGYTF.

CDR3 nucleotide sequence: TGTGCCAGCAGCTTTTCCGACGGCGGGGAGCTGTTTTTT. Protein product: CASSFSDGGELFF. The J gene is TRBJ2-2, the V gene TRBV11-2; D is uncertain. Looked up from germline, CDR1 is SGHAT and CDR2 is FQNNGV. The V end was cut by 3 bases, the J end by 7 bases, with 9 bases between. The CDR3 length is 13 residues.